Listed here is a single T cell receptor (beta chain). This entry comes from a study of blood T cell repertoires in COVID-19. Background on the study: Specimens from acute and convalescent COVID-19 originated in the United States, Italy and Spain. Sources were T cells, B-cell-depleted T cells, or PBMCs; the material itself was cDNA or gDNA.

Original processing methods: How many nucleated cells were present was estimated from reference gene primer amplification. This table comes from immunoSEQ multiplex PCR, and its TCRdb copy is limited to in-frame clones, with some not included. V and J calls and clone size are as listed in that table; D and trimming were resolved from the DNA. The sample contains just over 250,000 clones, 80% to 95% of which appear only once. CDR1 is WSHSY, CDR2 SAAADI, per germline. The CDR3 loop spans 14 amino acids. Trimming removed 3 bases at V and 0 bases at J, with 7 bases between. The chain has TRBV10-2 and TRBJ2-3; D not certain. Sequencing was carried out using peripheral blood. This receptor was obtained from a person aged 18 to 30 with COVID-19, enrolled during active disease. CDR3 protein: CASSEATSTDTQYF. In DNA, the CDR3 is TGCGCCAGCAGTGAAGCAACTAGCACAGATACGCAGTATTTT.